These 13 T cell receptor beta chains originate from one sample sequenced in a study of human T cells and chemical hapten exposure. Each CDR3 protein is one row after TCRdb ran MiXCR on the RACE reads. Of some 120,000 distinct CDR3 sequences listed, about 12% are singletons. The time point here: patch test 1, 2 weeks after DPC sensitization. Described treatment: therapeutic diphenylcyclopropenone sensitization with weekly scalp DPC. This sample comprised whole blood, obtained in connection with sensitization to the hapten diphenylcyclopropenone (DPC). All receptors derive from a woman between 45 and 60 years old with alopecia areata. Some clones in this sample may be carry-over from other donors' samples.

This clonotype occurred a few times. This CDR3 reads CSVVDRAGQYF. In nucleotides, the CDR3 is TGCAGCGTTGTTGACAGGGCAGGGCAGTACTTC. V gene TRBV29-1 combines with J gene TRBJ2-7; TRBD1 matches 7 bases. This CDR3 contains 11 residues. The V and J ends lost 4 bases and 9 bases, in that order; junction bases with no gene match: 6. The germline V gene encodes CDR1 SQVTM and CDR2 ANQGSEA.

V and J are TRBV5-1 and TRBJ1-5; tentative D call: TRBD1 (6 bases). The CDR3 has 14 amino acids. V was pared by 3 bases and J by 6 bases, with 13 bases between. CDR1 is SGHRS and CDR2 is YFSETQ in the germline V gene. CDR3 sequence (DNA): TGCGCCAGCAGCTACGGATTAGGGGGTCAGCCCCAGCATTTT. Its protein is CASSYGLGGQPQHF.

Turning to this clonotype: A much larger clone differs by one base, so this may be a read error. The chain couples TRBV10-3 to TRBJ2-1; D gene ambiguous. The CDR3 consists of 12 residues. Germline V gives CDR1 ENHRY, CDR2 SYGVKD. CDR3 coding DNA: TGTGTCATCAGTGAAAGCGCCAATGAGCAGTTCTTC. It encodes CVISESANEQFF.

The CDR3 protein is CASSPQLDSFAFF. Here the CDR3 DNA reads TGTGCCAGCAGCCCCCAACTGGACAGCTTCGCTTTCTTT. This chain joins TRBV7-2 and TRBJ1-1; possible D gene TRBD1, 6 bases. Looked up from germline, CDR1 is SGHTA and CDR2 is FQGNSA. This CDR3 comprises 13 residues. Deletions cut 5 bases from V and 11 bases from J, with 18 bases between. Variable domain in full (rest from reference TRBV7-2 and TRBJ1-1): GAGVSQSPSNKVTEKGKDVELRCDPISGHTALYWYRQSLGQGLEFLIYFQGNSAPDKSGLPSDRFSAERTGGSVSTLTIQRTQQEDSAVYLCASSPQLDSFAFFGQGTRLTVV.

This rearrangement joins TRBV28 to TRBJ2-7; TRBD2 matches 8 bases. Germline trimming cut 2 bases from V and 1 base from J; bases unmatched to any gene: 4. The CDR3 totals 15 residues. In germline, CDR1 is MDHEN, CDR2 SYDVKM. In DNA form, the CDR3 reads TGTGCCAGCAGTTTAACCGGGAGGGAATCCTACGAGCAGTACTTC. It translates to CASSLTGRESYEQYF.

This chain connects TRBV29-1 to TRBJ1-2, with 7 bases fitting TRBD1. This CDR3 is 17 amino acids long. J was trimmed by 4 bases and V by 4 bases; bases with no gene match: 18. Germline loops: CDR1 SQVTM, CDR2 ANQGSEA. The CDR3 DNA is TGCAGCGTTGCAGAGATAAGGGACAGCCTCCCTACCTATGGCTACACCTTC. This gives the protein CSVAEIRDSLPTYGYTF.

In this sample, this clonotype turned up many times. The chain uses TRBV10-3 and TRBJ1-1; D call uncertain. The CDR3 is 14 amino acids. The V end lost 2 bases, the J end lost 1 base, and 8 bases lay between the germline ends. Germline-derived CDR1 and CDR2 are ENHRY and SYGVKD. CDR3 bases: TGTGCCATCAGTGAGGCCCACTCGAACACTGAAGCTTTCTTT. Its translation is CAISEAHSNTEAFF.

This clonotype was observed many times. The chain combines TRBV14 with TRBJ2-2; unclear D gene. V gave up 1 base and J gave up 0 bases, with 9 bases separating them. The CDR3 totals 16 residues. Germline values: CDR1 SGHDN, CDR2 FVKESK. This chain's CDR3 is CASSQVRASNTGELFF. DNA of the CDR3: TGTGCCAGCAGCCAAGTCAGAGCTTCGAACACCGGGGAGCTGTTTTTT.

This sequence joins TRBV2 and TRBJ2-5, with 7 bases that match TRBD2. Losses at the gene ends were 8 bases for V and 2 bases for J; bases not matched to a gene: 5. This CDR3 is 13 amino acids long. Germline V gene sequence: CDR1 SNHLY, CDR2 FYNNEI. CDR3 sequence: CASARDYQETQYF. The CDR3 DNA reads TGTGCCAGCGCCCGGGACTATCAAGAGACCCAGTACTTC.

The chain recombines TRBV28 with TRBJ1-6; 9 positions match TRBD1. The CDR3 is 17 amino acids. Germline CDR1 is MDHEN and CDR2 is SYDVKM. V lost 6 bases to trimming and J lost 9 bases; unmatched junction nucleotides: 15. The CDR3 spells CASSIPGTGRMSSPLHF. The CDR3, as DNA: TGTGCCAGCAGCATTCCCGGGACAGGGAGGATGAGTTCACCCCTCCACTTT. Supplemented by reference TRBV28 and TRBJ1-6, the full variable domain reads DVKVTQSSRYLVKRTGEKVFLECVQDMDHENMFWYRQDPGLGLRLIYFSYDVKMKEKGDIPEGYSVSREKKERFSLILESASTNQTSMYLCASSIPGTGRMSSPLHFGNGTRLTVT.

This clonotype has more than one count but fewer than ten. The chain recombines TRBV12-3 or TRBV12-4 with TRBJ1-1; unclear D gene. Trimming removed 0 bases at V and 3 bases at J, with 5 bases between. The CDR3 has 13 amino acids. The DNA for the CDR3 is TGTGCCAGCAGTTTAGCGGTCCACACTGAAGCTTTCTTT. This gives the protein CASSLAVHTEAFF.

The rearrangement joins TRBV13 to TRBJ1-2, with TRBD1 matching 7 bases. Germline V gives CDR1 PRHDT, CDR2 FYEKMQ (reference sequence). J was trimmed by 5 bases and V by 0 bases; bases with no gene match: 6. CDR3 length: 15 residues. The CDR3 DNA is TGTGCCAGCAGCTTAGGCCGGACAGGCTCTTATGGCTACACCTTC. It specifies CASSLGRTGSYGYTF.

This clonotype has just one count. At one boundary the junction diverges from the germline segment, which might be a read error. The J gene is TRBJ2-2, the V gene TRBV7-6; D possibly corresponds to TRBD1 (6 bases). Per germline, CDR1 SGHVS and CDR2 FNYEAQ. This CDR3 has 16 amino acids. In nucleotides, the CDR3 is TGTGTCAGCAGCTTAAATCCCGGGACATCATCCGGGGAGCTGTTTTTT. As protein: CVSSLNPGTSSGELFF. The whole variable domain, remainder taken from reference TRBV7-6 and TRBJ2-2, is GAGVSQSPRYKVTKRGQDVALRCDPISGHVSLYWYRQALGQGPEFLTYFNYEAQQDKSGLPNDRFSAERPEGSISTLTIQRTEQRDSAMYRCVSSLNPGTSSGELFFGEGSRLTVL.